What follows are 14 T cell receptor beta chains derived from one specimen sequenced in a study of CD8+ T cells in alopecia areata. In each case, RNA was isolated and then reverse transcribed into cDNA as the sequencing template. Generated by immunoSEQ multiplex PCR, the TCRdb table keeps only in-frame clones and is missing some. The table records 110,000 to 150,000 clones, around 49% of them present only once. The sequences come from CD4+ T cells sorted from blood, collected at week 0. The source of these receptors is a human donor with alopecia areata.

The rearrangement links TRBV5-1 to TRBJ2-5; TRBD1 matches 8 bases. V lost 7 bases and J lost 5; bases outside the gene matches: 22. CDR1 is SGHRS and CDR2 is YFSETQ in the germline V gene. The CDR3 covers 18 residues. This chain's CDR3 is CASGWGAPTGGNGETQYF. CDR3 sequence (DNA): TGCGCCAGCGGATGGGGCGCTCCTACAGGGGGTAATGGGGAGACCCAGTACTTC.

The rearrangement uses TRBV7-2 and TRBJ1-5; D ambiguous. This CDR3 is 14 amino acids long. Trimming removed 2 bases at V and 7 bases at J, with 12 bases between. Per the germline V gene, CDR1 is SGHTA and CDR2 is FQGNSA. The CDR3 coding sequence is TGTGCCAGCAGCTTAAAGCGGCCGATGCAGCCCCAGCATTTT. Translated, it gives CASSLKRPMQPQHF.

The chain links TRBV18 to TRBJ1-1, with 7 nucleotides matching TRBD1. V shed 3 bases and J 4 bases; nucleotides not matched to a gene: 8. CDR1 and CDR2 from the germline V gene are KGHSH and LQKENI. The CDR3 has 15 amino acids. The CDR3 DNA reads TGTGCCAGCTCACCCTCTAGACAGGGCGGCACTGAAGCTTTCTTT. It encodes CASSPSRQGGTEAFF.

The V and J genes are TRBV11-2 and TRBJ2-1; no clear D gene. Trimming shortened V by 5 bases and J by 0 bases, and 11 bases separated the two germline ends. Germline CDR1 and CDR2: SGHAT and FQNNGV. The CDR3 consists of 15 residues. The CDR3 DNA sequence: TGTGCCAGCAGCCCGTACGTTAGCTCCTACAATGAGCAGTTCTTC. It encodes CASSPYVSSYNEQFF.

This clone was observed a handful of times. This rearrangement joins TRBV29-1 to TRBJ2-3; 8 bases line up with TRBD1. CDR3 length equals 12 residues. With V trimmed by 7 bases and J by 4 bases, 4 bases remained unmatched. Germline V gene sequence: CDR1 SQVTM, CDR2 ANQGSEA. For the CDR3, the DNA is TGCAGCGGAGGACAGGGCCCAGATACGCAGTATTTT. Translation: CSGGQGPDTQYF.

Ten or more counts support this clone. CDR3 protein: CASSSNPPTSGNYNEQFF. The CDR3 bases are TGTGCCAGCAGCTCCAACCCTCCGACTAGCGGGAACTACAATGAGCAGTTCTTC. J is TRBJ2-1 and V is TRBV5-6, with 11 nucleotides matching TRBD2. The CDR3 extends over 18 amino acids. CDR1 is SGHDT, CDR2 YYEEEE, per germline. Losses at the gene ends were 3 bases for V and 3 bases for J; bases not matched to a gene: 11.

The genes are TRBV14 and TRBJ2-1; 15 bases map to TRBD2. CDR1 and CDR2 from the germline V gene are SGHDN and FVKESK. With 6 bases clipped from V and 3 bases from J, the junction kept 9 bases outside the gene matches. The CDR3 is made up of 18 amino acids. The CDR3 coding sequence is TGTGCCAGCAGTAACAGAGGACTAGCGGGAGGGCGCTACAATGAGCAGTTCTTC. Its translation is CASSNRGLAGGRYNEQFF. The full variable domain, completed using reference TRBV14 and TRBJ2-1, is EAGVTQFPSHSVIEKGQTVTLRCDPISGHDNLYWYRRVMGKEIKFLLHFVKESKQDESGMPNNRFLAERTGGTYSTLKVQPAELEDSGVYFCASSNRGLAGGRYNEQFFGPGTRLTVL.

The chain couples TRBV18 to TRBJ1-5; D might be TRBD1 (6 bases). From germline, CDR1 is KGHSH and CDR2 LQKENI. This CDR3 region has 12 residues. The ends were cut back, 6 bases at V and 8 bases at J, with 11 bases in the middle. CDR3 residues: CASSRDKEPQHF. Here the CDR3 DNA reads TGTGCCAGCTCCCGGGACAAGGAGCCCCAGCATTTT.

This clone occurred a few times. The chain uses TRBV29-1 and TRBJ2-7; 10 bases match TRBD1. The ends lost 6 bases at V and 5 bases at J; junction bases unmatched: 4. CDR1 is SQVTM and CDR2 is ANQGSEA in the germline V gene. This CDR3 has 12 residues. The CDR3 DNA reads TGCAGCGTCTTCGGACAGGGGGACGAGCAGTACTTC. This sequence encodes CSVFGQGDEQYF.

The V gene is TRBV18, the J gene TRBJ2-1; 9 bases align to TRBD2. J was trimmed by 5 bases and V by 0 bases; bases with no gene match: 2. The CDR3 is made up of 15 amino acids. Germline CDR1 and CDR2: KGHSH and LQKENI. CDR3 protein: CASSPPREGHNEQFF. In DNA, the CDR3 is TGTGCCAGCTCACCACCGCGGGAGGGTCACAATGAGCAGTTCTTC.

The chain has TRBV4-3 and TRBJ2-3; TRBD2 matches 8 bases. J lost 4 bases, V lost 4 bases, and 7 bases had no gene match. Germline lookup yields CDR1 LGHNA and CDR2 YSLEER. The CDR3 extends over 15 amino acids. In nucleotides, the CDR3 is TGCGCCAGCAGCCGCGGAGCGGGAGCCCCAGATACGCAGTATTTT. Translation: CASSRGAGAPDTQYF.

J is TRBJ2-1 and V is TRBV6-6, with D perhaps TRBD1 (5 bases). The CDR3 runs 14 residues. Germline V gene lookup returns CDR1 MNHNY and CDR2 SVGAGI (reference sequence). Trimming took 3 bases from V and 1 from J, leaving 7 bases between them. The CDR3 nucleotides read TGTGCCAGCAGTTATCAGGGTTCCTACAATGAGCAGTTCTTC. It encodes CASSYQGSYNEQFF.

The CDR3 here is CASSPFTTSGTDTQYF. In DNA, the CDR3 is TGTGCCAGCAGCCCCTTCACGACTAGCGGCACAGATACGCAGTATTTT. V is TRBV9 and J is TRBJ2-3; 8 bases line up with TRBD2. Germline values: CDR1 SGDLS, CDR2 YYNGEE. Trimming at V came to 4 bases and at J to 1 base, leaving 8 bases not matched to a gene. The CDR3 spans 16 residues.

The chain has TRBV9 and TRBJ2-7; 7 bases line up with TRBD2. Trimming took 2 bases from V and 1 from J; bases not matched to a gene: 3. Germline V gene data show CDR1 as SGDLS and CDR2 as YYNGEE. The CDR3 totals 14 residues. The DNA for the CDR3 is TGTGCCAGCAGCGTTGACGGGAGGTCCTACGAGCAGTACTTC. The encoded protein is CASSVDGRSYEQYF.